The clone carrying this T cell receptor beta chain was detected a few times. Each CDR3 protein gets one entry after TCRdb re-called the 5' RACE reads with MiXCR. The sample records a few hundred thousand distinct CDR3 sequences, about 20% being singletons. The data are from a study of T-cell memory formation after mild COVID-19. V lost 4 bases and J 4 bases, leaving 10 bases between the germline ends. This CDR3 region has 13 residues. Germline CDR1 reads SGHNT; CDR2 reads YYREEE (reference sequence). J is TRBJ2-3 and V is TRBV5-4; TRBD1 is a possible D gene (5 bases). Sequences were obtained from PBMCs or a T cell subset sorted from them (not recorded which). The origin of this receptor is an adult woman who had mild COVID-19 (a few samples of this study predate the infection). Cell type and time point are not known. CDR3 sequence (DNA): TGTGCCAGCAGCCACCAGGGCGCAGATACGCAGTATTTT. Translating it yields CASSHQGADTQYF.